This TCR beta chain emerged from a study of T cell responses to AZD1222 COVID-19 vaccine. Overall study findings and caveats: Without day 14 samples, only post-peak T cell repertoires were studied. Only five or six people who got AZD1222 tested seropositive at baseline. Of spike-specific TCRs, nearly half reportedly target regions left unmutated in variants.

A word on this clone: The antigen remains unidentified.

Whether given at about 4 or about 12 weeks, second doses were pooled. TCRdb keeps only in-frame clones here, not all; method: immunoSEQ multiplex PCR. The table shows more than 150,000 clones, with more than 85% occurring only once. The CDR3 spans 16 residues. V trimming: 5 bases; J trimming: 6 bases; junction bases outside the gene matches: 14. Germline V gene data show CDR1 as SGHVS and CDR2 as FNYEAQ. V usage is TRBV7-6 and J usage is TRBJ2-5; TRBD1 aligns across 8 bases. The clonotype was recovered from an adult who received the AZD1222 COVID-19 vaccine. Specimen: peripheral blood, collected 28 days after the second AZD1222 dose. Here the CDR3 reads CASSPTSRGRLKTQYF. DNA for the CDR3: TGTGCCAGCAGCCCAACTTCCAGGGGGCGCTTGAAGACCCAGTACTTC. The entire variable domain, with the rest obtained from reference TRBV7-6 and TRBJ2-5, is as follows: GAGVSQSPRYKVTKRGQDVALRCDPISGHVSLYWYRQALGQGPEFLTYFNYEAQQDKSGLPNDRFSAERPEGSISTLTIQRTEQRDSAMYRCASSPTSRGRLKTQYFGPGTRLLVL.